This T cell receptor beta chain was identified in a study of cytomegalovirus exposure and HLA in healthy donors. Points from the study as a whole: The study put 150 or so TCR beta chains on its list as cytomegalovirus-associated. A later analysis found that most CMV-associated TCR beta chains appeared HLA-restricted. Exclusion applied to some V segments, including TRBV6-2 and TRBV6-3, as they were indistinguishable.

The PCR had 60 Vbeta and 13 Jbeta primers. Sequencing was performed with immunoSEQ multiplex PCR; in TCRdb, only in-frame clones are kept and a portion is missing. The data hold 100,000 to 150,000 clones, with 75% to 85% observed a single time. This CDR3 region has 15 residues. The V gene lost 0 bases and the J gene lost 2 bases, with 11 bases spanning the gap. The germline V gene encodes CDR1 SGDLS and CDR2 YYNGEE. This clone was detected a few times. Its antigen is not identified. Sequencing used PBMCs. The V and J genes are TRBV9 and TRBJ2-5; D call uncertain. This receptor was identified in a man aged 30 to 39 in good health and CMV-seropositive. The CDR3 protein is CASSVDSGGQETQYF. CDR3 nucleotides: TGTGCCAGCAGCGTAGATTCGGGTGGGCAAGAGACCCAGTACTTC.